The 26 T cell receptor beta chains given below trace back to one sample, sequenced in a study of naive and memory T cell subsets. Both TRBC1 and TRBC2 were covered by a beta constant-region primer of two equimolar oligonucleotides. TCRdb fed the UMI-ligation and nested PCR reads into MiXCR, producing one record per CDR3 protein. The sample has approximately 5,100 distinct CDR3 sequences, over 6% seen once. Sequencing was carried out using effector memory CD8+ T cells from blood. Subset indicated: effector memory, CD45RA- CD27-. These receptors were obtained from a human donor in good health.

By share, this clonotype counts as large (0.1 to 1%). This sequence joins TRBV20-1 and TRBJ1-5; D is unresolved. CDR1 and CDR2 (germline): DFQATT, SNEGSKA (reference sequence). The V end lost 5 bases, the J end lost 2 bases, and 16 bases lay between the germline ends. The CDR3 spans 15 residues. The CDR3 DNA reads as TGCAGTGCTCTAGCCTTAGGCGAGGGCAATCAGCCCCAGCATTTT. The encoded protein is CSALALGEGNQPQHF.

In its sample, this clonotype was seen many times. This chain links TRBV28 with TRBJ2-7; D may be TRBD1 or TRBD2 (5 bases each). This CDR3 has 15 residues. V was clipped by 7 bases and J by 1 base, with 17 bases between them. The germline gives CDR1 MDHEN, CDR2 SYDVKM. Written as DNA, the CDR3 is TGTGCCAGCACCGTCGGGGACCGGCCGTCCTACGAGCAGTACTTC. Amino acid sequence: CASTVGDRPSYEQYF.

There are many counts of this clonotype. This chain joins TRBV15 and TRBJ2-3, with 7 bases aligning to TRBD1. J was trimmed by 2 bases and V by 5 bases; bases with no gene match: 7. The CDR3 totals 15 residues. Germline V CDR1 and CDR2: LNHNV, YYDKDF (reference sequence). The CDR3 nucleotides read TGTGCCACCAGCGAACGGACAGGAAACACAGATACGCAGTATTTT. Its translation is CATSERTGNTDTQYF.

This clonotype has at least ten counts. The V and J genes are TRBV14 and TRBJ2-6, with D perhaps TRBD2 (6 bases). CDR3 length: 20 amino acids. Germline-derived CDR1 and CDR2 are SGHDN and FVKESK. Deletions cut 3 bases from V and 0 bases from J, with 21 bases between. The chain's CDR3 is CASSHYPSGAMVSGANVLTF. Here the CDR3 DNA reads TGTGCCAGCAGCCACTACCCATCGGGAGCTATGGTCTCTGGGGCCAACGTCCTGACTTTC.

This clonotype was counted at least ten times. This rearrangement joins TRBV20-1 to TRBJ2-5, with 10 bases identical to TRBD2. The CDR3 is 17 amino acids. V was clipped by 1 base and J by 2 bases; unmatched bases: 10. Germline-derived CDR1 and CDR2 are DFQATT and SNEGSKA (reference sequence). CDR3 region: CSARVGLAGAPQETQYF. CDR3 in DNA: TGCAGTGCTAGAGTCGGGCTAGCGGGGGCCCCACAAGAGACCCAGTACTTC.

This clonotype has a handful of counts. A much larger clone sits a single nucleotide away, making a read error possible. In nucleotides, the CDR3 is TGTGCCAGCAGTTTTGGGGGGGCTTGCGATGGCTACACCTTC. Protein: CASSFGGACDGYTF. The chain joins TRBV12-3 or TRBV12-4 to TRBJ1-2; D may be TRBD1 (6 bases). V was shortened by 3 bases and J by 6 bases, with 14 bases between the two germline ends. CDR3 length equals 14 residues.

At least ten counts were recorded for this clonotype. This chain links TRBV7-9 with TRBJ2-5, with D perhaps TRBD1 or TRBD2 (6 bases each). CDR1 and CDR2 from the germline V gene are SEHNR and FQNEAQ (reference sequence). V was clipped by 2 bases and J by 5 bases, with 9 bases between them. The CDR3 covers 13 residues. The CDR3 region is CASSLRGGETQYF. The CDR3, as DNA: TGTGCCAGCAGCTTACGAGGGGGGGAGACCCAGTACTTC.

This clonotype was detected only a few times. The V gene is TRBV12-3 or TRBV12-4, the J gene TRBJ2-7; the match to TRBD1 covers 7 bases. CDR3 length: 15 amino acids. With V trimmed by 4 bases and J by 5 bases, 11 bases remained unmatched. The CDR3 nucleotides are TGTGCCAGCAGTTCCGATCCGACAGGGTTCAACGAGCAGTACTTC. This codes for CASSSDPTGFNEQYF.

The chain links TRBV4-3 to TRBJ2-2; possible D gene TRBD1, 7 bases. This CDR3 region has 15 residues. Germline V lookup: CDR1 LGHNA, CDR2 YSLEER. The germline V and J ends were trimmed by 0 bases and 7 bases, with 12 bases remaining between them. CDR3 in DNA: TGCGCCAGCAGCCAAGAGCAGGGGGGAATCGGGGAGCTGTTTTTT. It yields the protein CASSQEQGGIGELFF.

Ten or more counts support this clonotype. The rearrangement links TRBV20-1 to TRBJ2-1; 8 positions agree with TRBD2. This CDR3 has 13 residues. Germline V lookup: CDR1 DFQATT, CDR2 SNEGSKA (reference sequence). V shed 6 bases, J shed 8 bases, and the junction held 9 bases outside the gene matches. CDR3 amino acids: CSASSGGPYEQFF. The CDR3 nucleotides read TGCAGTGCGTCCTCGGGAGGGCCCTATGAGCAGTTCTTC.

This clonotype was observed many times. With a much larger clone just one base away, this may be a read error. The V and J genes are TRBV4-3 and TRBJ2-1; D is unclear. The CDR3 is 14 amino acids. Germline loops: CDR1 LGHNA, CDR2 YSLEER. V lost 3 bases and J lost 6, with 12 bases in between. The CDR3 sequence is CASSHTARSNEQFF. The CDR3, as DNA: TGCGCCAGCAGCCATACTGCGCGCAGCAATGAGCAGTTCTTC.

This clonotype has more than one count but fewer than ten. The chain combines TRBV6-5 with TRBJ1-6, with D hard to call. The CDR3 is 12 residues long. Trimming took 5 bases from V and 2 from J, leaving 1 base between them. Per the germline V gene, CDR1 is MNHEY and CDR2 is SVGAGI. The CDR3 region has the DNA TGTGCCAGCAGTCCCTATAATTCACCCCTCCACTTT. Amino acid sequence: CASSPYNSPLHF.

The chain uses TRBV6-4 and TRBJ2-3; 10 nucleotides line up with TRBD2. V lost 2 bases, J lost 2 bases, and 7 bases stayed unmatched. Germline V gives CDR1 MRHNA, CDR2 SNTAGT. CDR3 length equals 17 residues. CDR3 amino acids: CASSDSSSGGHTDTQYF. The CDR3 DNA reads TGTGCCAGCAGTGACAGTTCTAGCGGGGGTCACACAGATACGCAGTATTTT.

The chain combines TRBV19 with TRBJ2-3; 9 nucleotides agree with TRBD2. After removal of 3 bases from V and 6 bases from J, the junction contained 7 bases not matched to a gene. This CDR3 is built from 15 residues. Per germline, CDR1 LNHDA and CDR2 SQIVND (reference sequence). This CDR3 reads CASSIGTSGFDTQYF. The CDR3 bases are TGTGCCAGTAGTATTGGTACTAGCGGGTTCGATACGCAGTATTTT. Full variable domain (missing parts from reference TRBV19 and TRBJ2-3): DGGITQSPKYLFRKEGQNVTLSCEQNLNHDAMYWYRQDPGQGLRLIYYSQIVNDFQKGDIAEGYSVSREKKESFPLTVTSAQKNPTAFYLCASSIGTSGFDTQYFGPGTRLTVL.

The CDR3 here is CASSPPVGVCQPQHF. The DNA for the CDR3 is TGTGCCAGCAGCCCCCCGGTAGGAGTCTGTCAGCCCCAGCATTTT. The rearrangement links TRBV6-5 to TRBJ1-5; D remains ambiguous. V shed 6 bases and J shed 6 bases, with 18 bases lying between them. Looked up from germline, CDR1 is MNHEY and CDR2 is SVGAGI. The CDR3 totals 15 residues.

This clonotype was detected many times. The chain combines TRBV20-1 with TRBJ2-7, with 7 bases fitting TRBD2. Trimming took 0 bases from V and 5 from J; bases not matched to a gene: 7. The CDR3 runs 14 residues. The germline V gene has CDR1 DFQATT and CDR2 SNEGSKA (reference sequence). CDR3 nucleotide sequence: TGCAGTGCTAGAGATCCTGAGCGGGACCACGAGCAGTACTTC. Its protein product is CSARDPERDHEQYF.

This clonotype was seen a handful of times. The chain recombines TRBV18 with TRBJ2-1; D is unresolved. This CDR3 comprises 15 residues. Trimming shortened V by 2 bases and J by 0 bases, and 8 bases separated the two germline ends. CDR1 is KGHSH, CDR2 LQKENI, per germline. The CDR3 loop is CASSPDLSSYNEQFF. For the CDR3, the DNA is TGTGCCAGCTCACCAGACTTGAGCTCCTACAATGAGCAGTTCTTC.

This clonotype showed up just a few times. The V call is TRBV6-4, the J call TRBJ2-1; TRBD1 is a possible D gene (5 bases). The germline V and J ends were trimmed by 5 bases and 10 bases, with 15 bases remaining between them. The CDR3 runs to 13 residues. Germline V gene lookup returns CDR1 MRHNA and CDR2 SNTAGT. Here the CDR3 reads CASSLTASSEQFF. Written as DNA, the CDR3 is TGTGCCAGCAGTTTGACAGCGTCGTCAGAGCAGTTCTTC.

This clonotype was counted a few times. The gene calls are TRBV6-5 and TRBJ2-6, with 8 bases identical to TRBD1. The V and J ends lost 4 bases and 1 base, in that order; junction bases with no gene match: 3. The CDR3 covers 16 residues. Looked up from germline, CDR1 is MNHEY and CDR2 is SVGAGI. The CDR3, as DNA: TGTGCCAGCAGTTCTACAGGGGGATCTGGGGCCAACGTCCTGACTTTC. It codes for CASSSTGGSGANVLTF.

J is TRBJ2-3 and V is TRBV4-2; 11 positions match TRBD2. Germline values: CDR1 LGHNA, CDR2 YNFKEQ. Trimming removed 3 bases from V and 4 bases from J; junction bases left unmatched: 6. The CDR3 extends over 16 amino acids. The CDR3 is CASSQDGTSGSDTQYF. CDR3 in DNA: TGTGCCAGCAGCCAGGACGGGACTAGCGGTTCAGATACGCAGTATTTT.

Judged by abundance, this clonotype is large. The chain has TRBV27 and TRBJ1-5, with D maybe TRBD1 (5 bases). Trimming removed 1 base at V and 7 bases at J, with 17 bases between. This CDR3 comprises 16 residues. Germline values: CDR1 MNHEY, CDR2 SMNVEV (reference sequence). DNA for the CDR3: TGTGCCAGCAGTTTATACCCGGGACCCAATCGACAGCCCCAGCATTTT. It encodes CASSLYPGPNRQPQHF.

This clonotype was observed a handful of times. The CDR3 DNA follows: TGTGCCAGCAGCTCCACCCCCCTCCCCGGGGAGCTGTTTTTT. This encodes CASSSTPLPGELFF. The J gene is TRBJ2-2, the V gene TRBV11-3; D unresolved. Germline V gene sequence: CDR1 SGHNT, CDR2 YENEEA. This CDR3 contains 14 residues. Between the trimmed V and J ends, which lost 4 bases and 6 bases, there was a span of 12 bases.

This clonotype was counted only a few times. The chain is built from TRBV20-1 and TRBJ1-2; TRBD1 agrees at 8 bases. The germline CDR1 and CDR2 sequences are DFQATT and SNEGSKA (reference sequence). The CDR3 length is 14 residues. V was clipped by 3 bases and J by 3 bases; unmatched bases: 6. CDR3 nucleotide sequence: TGCAGTGCTAGGGACAGGGCAAGCGACTATGGCTACACCTTC. Amino acids: CSARDRASDYGYTF.

This clonotype was detected a few times. The chain couples TRBV20-1 to TRBJ2-5, with a tentative D call TRBD1 (5 bases). Germline V gives CDR1 DFQATT, CDR2 SNEGSKA (reference sequence). The CDR3 has 14 amino acids. Trimming shortened V by 0 bases and J by 1 base, and 9 bases separated the two germline ends. For the CDR3, the DNA is TGCAGTGCTAGAGATGGAGACAGCCAAGAGACCCAGTACTTC. It encodes CSARDGDSQETQYF.

This clonotype turned up a few times. The chain combines TRBV30 with TRBJ1-5, with 7 bases aligning to TRBD1. Germline V gene data show CDR1 as GTSNPN and CDR2 as SVGIG (reference sequence). The CDR3 length is 14 residues. V was pared by 4 bases and J by 6 bases, with 9 bases of the junction left unmatched. DNA for the CDR3: TGTGCCTGGAATCACAGGGGCCTCAGTCAGCCCCAGCATTTT. Its protein is CAWNHRGLSQPQHF.

The gene calls are TRBV6-2 or TRBV6-3 and TRBJ2-7; D not resolved. This CDR3 is built from 12 residues. The germline gives CDR1 MNHEY, CDR2 SVGEGT. V was cut by 0 bases and J by 2 bases, with 2 bases left in between. CDR3 loop: CASSYSTYEQYF. The CDR3 DNA is TGTGCCAGCAGTTACTCGACCTACGAGCAGTACTTC.